The 9 T cell receptor beta chains in this list originate from one sample, sequenced in a study of beta chain features in type 1 diabetes. The study reverse transcribed the entire isolated RNA, so it sequenced expressed TCRB transcripts. The method was immunoSEQ multiplex PCR; TCRdb's version includes in-frame clones alone and lacks a portion of them. Of 200,000 to 300,000 clones in the sample, around 14% were seen once. Sequencing input: naive CD4+ T cells from blood. The source is a woman between 40 and 55 years old in good health.

The V call is TRBV14, the J call TRBJ1-1, with D hard to call. The CDR3 loop spans 14 amino acids. V shed 1 base and J shed 7 bases, with 13 bases lying between them. In germline, CDR1 is SGHDN, CDR2 FVKESK. This chain's CDR3 is CASSQVYGSSEAFF. The DNA of the CDR3 is TGTGCCAGCAGCCAAGTTTACGGGAGCAGTGAAGCTTTCTTT.

The rearrangement uses TRBV19 and TRBJ2-1; TRBD2 agrees at 7 bases. V shed 5 bases, J shed 7 bases, and the junction held 2 bases outside the gene matches. CDR3 size: 12 residues. Germline V lookup: CDR1 LNHDA, CDR2 SQIVND (reference sequence). CDR3 in DNA: TGTGCCAGTAGTGCCGGGGGGAATGAGCAGTTCTTC. Translation gives CASSAGGNEQFF.

This clone has just a few counts. The chain recombines TRBV5-6 with TRBJ2-4; D might be TRBD1 (5 bases). The CDR3 consists of 18 residues. Per germline, CDR1 SGHDT and CDR2 YYEEEE. V lost 4 bases and J lost 2, with 22 bases in between. CDR3 amino acids: CASSPERTRPRTKNIQYF. In DNA form, the CDR3 reads TGTGCCAGCAGCCCAGAGAGGACACGCCCAAGGACCAAAAACATTCAGTACTTC.

This chain uses TRBV2 with TRBJ1-6, with 9 bases aligning to TRBD1. The trim removed 7 bases at V and 10 bases at J, leaving 20 bases unmatched. CDR3 length: 18 residues. The germline gives CDR1 SNHLY, CDR2 FYNNEI. CDR3 DNA sequence: TGTGCCAGCATGCGAACAGGGGGCAGGGGGCAGTTCGGGTCACCCCTCCACTTT. This sequence encodes CASMRTGGRGQFGSPLHF.

The rearrangement links TRBV5-4 to TRBJ2-7; 10 nucleotides agree with TRBD1. V shed 6 bases, J shed 5 bases, and the junction held 11 bases outside the gene matches. The CDR3 is 15 amino acids. Germline V CDR1 and CDR2: SGHNT, YYREEE (reference sequence). CDR3 residues: CASTPGQGKIHEQYF. The CDR3 nucleotides read TGTGCCAGCACCCCGGGACAGGGGAAAATCCACGAGCAGTACTTC. Using reference TRBV5-4 and TRBJ2-7 for the parts outside the CDR3, the full variable domain is ETGVTQSPTHLIKTRGQQVTLRCSSQSGHNTVSWYQQALGQGPQFIFQYYREEENGRGNFPPRFSGLQFPNYSSELNVNALELDDSALYLCASTPGQGKIHEQYFGPGTRLTVT.

This clone has more than one count but fewer than ten. This chain joins TRBV6-5 and TRBJ1-1; D call uncertain. This CDR3 spans 14 amino acids. V was cut by 4 bases and J by 0 bases, with 9 bases left in between. Germline V lookup: CDR1 MNHEY, CDR2 SVGAGI. Here the CDR3 reads CASSSTSVNTEAFF. The CDR3 nucleotides are TGTGCCAGCAGTTCCACCAGTGTGAACACTGAAGCTTTCTTT.

There are a few counts of this clone. One end of the junction does not line up with germline, which may come from a read error. This sequence joins TRBV7-7 and TRBJ1-2, with a weak D call TRBD1 (5 bases). CDR1 SSHAT and CDR2 FNYEAQ come from the germline V gene (reference sequence). There are 14 residues in the CDR3. The CDR3 region is CASSPLQGGDGYTF. CDR3 DNA: TGTGCTAGCAGCCCCCTGCAGGGTGGGGATGGCTACACCTTC.

This sequence joins TRBV27 and TRBJ2-5; 7 nucleotides line up with TRBD2. The germline V gene encodes CDR1 MNHEY and CDR2 SMNVEV (reference sequence). The CDR3 contains 15 residues. V was clipped by 0 bases and J by 2 bases; unmatched bases: 3. The CDR3, as DNA: TGTGCCAGCAGTTTATCGCGGGGACTACAAGAGACCCAGTACTTC. The encoded protein is CASSLSRGLQETQYF.

This clone appeared a few times. V is TRBV19 and J is TRBJ1-2, with TRBD1 matching over 9 bases. Germline CDR1 reads LNHDA; CDR2 reads SQIVND (reference sequence). Losses at the gene ends were 1 base for V and 8 bases for J; bases not matched to a gene: 5. The CDR3 loop spans 14 amino acids. The CDR3 reads CASSIGDRADGYTF. CDR3 coding DNA: TGTGCCAGTAGTATAGGGGACAGGGCGGACGGCTACACCTTC.